These 26 T cell receptor beta chains share one sample of origin, sequenced in a study of cytomegalovirus exposure and HLA in healthy donors. This PCR relied on a set of 60 Vbeta primers and 13 Jbeta primers. Profiled with immunoSEQ multiplex PCR; TCRdb holds only in-frame clones, not every one. Of fewer than 250,000 clones in the sample, 65% to 75% were seen once. Sequenced material: PBMCs. All receptors come from a woman between 25 and 40 years old in good health and CMV-seronegative.

The chain joins TRBV2 to TRBJ2-5, with D possibly TRBD2 on 6 matching bases. The V end lost 4 bases, the J end lost 3 bases, and 6 bases lay between the germline ends. CDR1 and CDR2 from the germline V gene are SNHLY and FYNNEI. CDR3 length: 12 residues. In nucleotides, the CDR3 is TGTGCCAGCAGTGGGAGGGAAGAGACCCAGTACTTC. It codes for CASSGREETQYF.

The V gene is TRBV28, the J gene TRBJ2-1, with a possible D match to TRBD2 (5 bases). V was trimmed by 2 bases and J by 5 bases, leaving 16 bases between them. In germline, CDR1 is MDHEN, CDR2 SYDVKM. The CDR3 is made up of 16 amino acids. Here the CDR3 reads CASSLQASWVDNEQFF. CDR3 sequence (DNA): TGTGCCAGCAGTTTACAAGCTAGCTGGGTAGACAATGAGCAGTTCTTC. Full variable domain (outside the CDR3, taken from reference TRBV28 and TRBJ2-1): DVKVTQSSRYLVKRTGEKVFLECVQDMDHENMFWYRQDPGLGLRLIYFSYDVKMKEKGDIPEGYSVSREKKERFSLILESASTNQTSMYLCASSLQASWVDNEQFFGPGTRLTVL.

This chain connects TRBV9 to TRBJ2-7; 10 positions agree with TRBD2. The V gene's germline CDR1 is SGDLS and CDR2 YYNGEE. CDR3 length equals 16 residues. J lost 4 bases, V lost 4 bases, and 11 bases had no gene match. The CDR3 protein is CASSNHSSGRWYEQYF. As DNA, the CDR3 is TGTGCCAGCAGCAACCACTCTAGCGGGAGATGGTACGAGCAGTACTTC.

This chain links TRBV11-2 with TRBJ1-3; D is undetermined. V lost 5 bases, J lost 5 bases, and 16 bases lay in between. CDR3 length: 15 amino acids. Germline V lookup: CDR1 SGHAT, CDR2 FQNNGV. Here the CDR3 DNA reads TGTGCCAGCAGCCCAACCCTTGGAGTTAGAAACACCATATATTTT. Its translation is CASSPTLGVRNTIYF.

V is TRBV6-5 and J is TRBJ1-1, with 7 nucleotides matching TRBD1. The junction had 13 bases not matched to a gene; V was cut back by 6 bases and J by 6 bases. Germline assignment: CDR1 MNHEY and CDR2 SVGAGI. The CDR3 loop spans 15 amino acids. The CDR3: CASSPMAGGFAEAFF. In nucleotides, the CDR3 is TGTGCCAGCAGCCCCATGGCAGGGGGGTTTGCTGAAGCTTTCTTT.

The rearrangement uses TRBV30 and TRBJ1-3, with no clear D. Germline V gene data show CDR1 as GTSNPN and CDR2 as SVGIG (reference sequence). The CDR3 has 16 amino acids. Trimming stripped 2 bases from V and 0 bases from J, with 14 bases between. The CDR3 DNA follows: TGTGCCTGGAGTCCCACCTCCCTAGACTCTGGAAACACCATATATTTT. Protein product: CAWSPTSLDSGNTIYF.

V usage is TRBV5-1 and J usage is TRBJ2-2; 12 bases map to TRBD1. J gave up 4 bases and V 3 bases, and 4 bases lay outside the gene matches. Looked up from germline, CDR1 is SGHRS and CDR2 is YFSETQ. The CDR3 length is 16 residues. The CDR3, as DNA: TGCGCCAGCAGCTGGGGACAGGGGGCAGGCACCGGGGAGCTGTTTTTT. This encodes CASSWGQGAGTGELFF.

The chain joins TRBV9 to TRBJ2-1; D might be TRBD2 (5 bases). This CDR3 contains 14 residues. CDR1 is SGDLS, CDR2 YYNGEE, per germline. Trimming pared 3 bases from V and 8 bases from J, leaving 15 bases between. CDR3 DNA sequence: TGTGCCAGCAGCGCAGCGGCACCCTTGGATGAGCAGTTCTTC. Protein: CASSAAAPLDEQFF.

This clone was recorded once. The chain links TRBV10-3 to TRBJ2-1; D perhaps matches TRBD2 (6 bases). The CDR3 has 17 residues. The germline V and J ends were trimmed by 0 bases and 2 bases, with 14 bases remaining between them. CDR1 and CDR2 from the germline V gene are ENHRY and SYGVKD. The CDR3 bases are TGTGCCATCAGTGAGTCGGGGGGTCAGACCACCTACAATGAGCAGTTCTTC. It is translated as CAISESGGQTTYNEQFF.

The gene calls are TRBV15 and TRBJ2-3; TRBD1 matches 8 bases. V shed 2 bases, J shed 6 bases, and the junction held 7 bases outside the gene matches. The CDR3 length is 15 residues. The germline V gene encodes CDR1 LNHNV and CDR2 YYDKDF (reference sequence). The CDR3 protein is CATSRPTGGSDTQYF. The CDR3 DNA follows: TGTGCCACCAGCAGACCTACAGGGGGGTCCGATACGCAGTATTTT.

The chain carries TRBV4-1 and TRBJ2-7; 9 positions match TRBD1. Germline CDR1 MGHRA, CDR2 YSYEKL. CDR3 length: 17 residues. V was pared by 1 base and J by 2 bases, with 9 bases of the junction left unmatched. This CDR3 is CASSQGDTGGTAYEQYF. The DNA for the CDR3 is TGCGCCAGCAGCCAAGGAGACACAGGGGGCACCGCCTACGAGCAGTACTTC.

This sequence joins TRBV15 and TRBJ1-4, with no clear D. Germline CDR1 and CDR2: LNHNV and YYDKDF (reference sequence). There are 13 residues in the CDR3. V was pared by 1 base and J by 6 bases, with 6 bases between. CDR3 region: CATSRVLDEKLFF. CDR3 bases: TGTGCCACCAGCAGAGTCTTAGATGAAAAACTGTTTTTT.

This clone was seen more than once but under ten times. V gene TRBV18 combines with J gene TRBJ2-2, with TRBD2 matching over 8 bases. The germline CDR1 and CDR2 sequences are KGHSH and LQKENI. V shed 1 base and J 3 bases; nucleotides not matched to a gene: 4. The CDR3 runs 16 residues. CDR3 nucleotide sequence: TGTGCCAGCTCACCACTACTAGCGGATTACACCGGGGAGCTGTTTTTT. Amino acid sequence: CASSPLLADYTGELFF.

The chain combines TRBV11-2 with TRBJ2-2; no reliable D call. Germline V gives CDR1 SGHAT, CDR2 FQNNGV. Trimming took 0 bases from V and 4 from J, leaving 15 bases between them. The CDR3 is 17 residues long. CDR3 region: CASSLEVVRRSTGELFF. The CDR3 nucleotides read TGTGCCAGCAGCTTAGAGGTAGTGCGAAGGAGCACCGGGGAGCTGTTTTTT.

This clone was recorded at least ten times. This chain joins TRBV7-6 and TRBJ2-7; 10 bases map to TRBD1. CDR3 length equals 14 residues. Germline CDR1 SGHVS, CDR2 FNYEAQ. The ends lost 5 bases at V and 5 bases at J; junction bases unmatched: 6. The CDR3, as DNA: TGTGCCAGCAGCAGCAGACAGGGGGCGAACGAGCAGTACTTC. Amino acid sequence: CASSSRQGANEQYF.

This rearrangement joins TRBV5-5 to TRBJ1-1; no clear D gene. CDR1 SGHKS and CDR2 YYEKEE come from the germline V gene (reference sequence). CDR3 length: 15 amino acids. With 0 bases removed from V and 4 bases from J, the gap between germline ends came to 13 bases. The CDR3 DNA reads TGTGCCAGCAGCTTGGAAGTAGGGAGGGCCACTGAAGCTTTCTTT. The encoded protein is CASSLEVGRATEAFF.

The chain carries TRBV5-1 and TRBJ2-5; 7 positions agree with TRBD1. The junction had 9 bases not matched to a gene; V was cut back by 5 bases and J by 2 bases. Germline assignment: CDR1 SGHRS and CDR2 YFSETQ. This CDR3 is 15 amino acids long. CDR3 region: CASRRSGGPQETQYF. CDR3 sequence (DNA): TGCGCCAGCAGAAGGTCAGGGGGTCCACAAGAGACCCAGTACTTC.

This chain links TRBV30 with TRBJ1-2, with 11 bases identical to TRBD1. J was trimmed by 7 bases and V by 1 base; bases with no gene match: 8. The CDR3 extends over 15 amino acids. From germline, CDR1 is GTSNPN and CDR2 SVGIG (reference sequence). CDR3 loop: CAWSGGTGGRGGYTF. In nucleotides, the CDR3 is TGTGCCTGGAGTGGAGGGACAGGGGGAAGGGGTGGCTACACCTTC.

The chain carries TRBV7-8 and TRBJ2-5, with D possibly TRBD1 on 6 matching bases. The J call is doubtful: the DNA matches TRBJ2-7 better. The germline V gene encodes CDR1 SGHVS and CDR2 FQNEAQ. The CDR3 spans 14 residues. The CDR3 DNA is TGTGCCAGCAGCTTAGGAAGTAACAGGGACGAGCAGTACTTC. Protein product: CASSLGSNRDEQYF.

V is TRBV4-1 and J is TRBJ1-6, with D hard to call. Germline assignment: CDR1 MGHRA and CDR2 YSYEKL. The CDR3 runs to 14 residues. The ends were cut back, 0 bases at V and 14 bases at J, with 14 bases in the middle. Here the CDR3 reads CASSQDGLGRSLHF. The CDR3 DNA reads TGCGCCAGCAGCCAAGATGGACTGGGAAGATCCCTCCACTTT.

This clone has only one observation. This rearrangement joins TRBV5-1 to TRBJ2-7; 8 bases align to TRBD1. The length of the CDR3 is 16 residues. Germline V gene lookup returns CDR1 SGHRS and CDR2 YFSETQ. V trimming: 3 bases; J trimming: 3 bases; junction bases outside the gene matches: 11. This CDR3 is CASSSGSPGQGYEQYF. The CDR3 coding sequence is TGCGCCAGCAGCTCGGGGAGTCCTGGACAGGGCTACGAGCAGTACTTC.

The rearrangement uses TRBV5-5 and TRBJ2-7, with 10 bases identical to TRBD2. The CDR3 has 16 amino acids. With 0 bases clipped from V and 1 base from J, the junction kept 4 bases outside the gene matches. Germline CDR1 reads SGHKS; CDR2 reads YYEKEE (reference sequence). CDR3 amino acids: CASSLESSGRSYEQYF. The CDR3 coding sequence is TGTGCCAGCAGCTTGGAATCTAGCGGGAGATCCTACGAGCAGTACTTC. Looking up the rest from reference TRBV5-5 and TRBJ2-7 gives the full variable domain: DAGVTQSPTHLIKTRGQQVTLRCSPISGHKSVSWYQQVLGQGPQFIFQYYEKEERGRGNFPDRFSARQFPNYSSELNVNALLLGDSALYLCASSLESSGRSYEQYFGPGTRLTVT.

The CDR3 is CASSLAWAGTGNTIYF. As DNA, the CDR3 is TGTGCCAGCAGCTTAGCGTGGGCAGGGACTGGAAACACCATATATTTT. The rearrangement links TRBV7-9 to TRBJ1-3; D perhaps matches TRBD1 (5 bases). V was clipped by 0 bases and J by 2 bases, with 11 bases between them. The CDR3 has 16 residues. CDR1 SEHNR and CDR2 FQNEAQ come from the germline V gene (reference sequence).

The chain recombines TRBV4-1 with TRBJ2-5, with TRBD2 matching 7 bases. V dropped 4 bases and J dropped 4; count of bases not matched to a gene: 6. In germline, CDR1 is MGHRA, CDR2 YSYEKL. This CDR3 contains 14 residues. Here the CDR3 DNA reads TGCGCCAGCAGCCGATCCGGGGAGGGAGAGACCCAGTACTTC. It translates to CASSRSGEGETQYF.

This clone was seen a few times. A read error is possible here, since a much larger clone lies one base away. The chain couples TRBV10-2 to TRBJ1-1; the match to TRBD1 covers 10 bases. The germline CDR1 and CDR2 sequences are WSHSY and SAAADI. The CDR3 covers 13 residues. CDR3 loop: CASRDRGNTQAFF. In DNA form, the CDR3 reads TGCGCCAGCAGGGACAGGGGGAACACTCAAGCTTTCTTT.

V gene TRBV11-1 combines with J gene TRBJ2-3, with 7 bases matching TRBD2. V shed 3 bases, J shed 0 bases, and the junction held 6 bases outside the gene matches. The germline V gene encodes CDR1 SGHAT and CDR2 FQDESV (reference sequence). The CDR3 has 16 residues. The CDR3: CASSFRDYSSTDTQYF. The CDR3 DNA reads TGTGCCAGCAGCTTCCGGGACTATTCTAGCACAGATACGCAGTATTTT.